This TCR beta chain appears in the sequencing data of a study of blood T cell repertoires in COVID-19. Overall study context: There were acute and convalescent COVID-19 samples, and they came from the United States, Italy and Spain. PBMCs, B-cell-depleted T cells, or T cells were the source of the cDNA or gDNA that made up the material.

This clone was detected only once. CDR3 length: 15 amino acids. V was shortened by 5 bases and J by 1 base, with 14 bases between the two germline ends. Germline lookup yields CDR1 SGHTA and CDR2 FQGNSA. In the study's own analysis: The authors estimated nucleated cell counts from reference gene primer amplification. Data came from immunoSEQ multiplex PCR; TCRdb stores just in-frame clones and leaves some out. The V and J calls and the clone size are those of that table, but D and trimming were determined from the DNA. The data contain about 140,000 clones, approximately 83% of them seen just once; the ten biggest clones take up less than 4%.

The clonotype comes from a woman aged 60-75 years with acute or convalescent COVID-19. The sequenced sample consisted of peripheral blood. The rearrangement uses TRBV7-2 and TRBJ1-1; D call uncertain. The CDR3 bases are TGTGCCAGCAGCCCCCTCGAGCACCCGAACACTGAAGCTTTCTTT. Translation: CASSPLEHPNTEAFF.